The next 26 T cell receptor beta chains were all read from a single sample in a study of Graves' ophthalmopathy and Graves' hyperthyroidism. From RNA, the CDR3 regions of TCR beta chains were amplified and sequenced. Scientists carried out first-round RT-PCR using HTBI primers and then a second-round multiplex PCR. TCRdb analysed the multiplex PCR reads with MiXCR anew, one entry per CDR3 protein. Of some 390,000 distinct CDR3 sequences in the sample, about 16% were seen once. The sample was peripheral blood. All receptors come from a woman aged 18-35 years with Graves' ophthalmopathy.

This clonotype appeared many times. This chain uses TRBV5-1 with TRBJ2-7; 9 bases map to TRBD2. Trimming cost V 4 bases and J 3 bases; bases outside gene matches: 2. Germline CDR1 SGHRS, CDR2 YFSETQ. The CDR3 has 13 amino acids. The CDR3 DNA follows: TGCGCCAGCAGCCGGACTAGCGACTACGAGCAGTACTTC. This sequence encodes CASSRTSDYEQYF.

The chain couples TRBV6-2 or TRBV6-3 to TRBJ2-5; 14 bases are shared with TRBD2. Germline CDR1 is MNHEY and CDR2 is SVGEGT. Losses at the gene ends were 6 bases for V and 6 bases for J; bases not matched to a gene: 21. CDR3 length: 20 residues. CDR3 sequence (DNA): TGTGCCAGCAGCCCGTGGCCCCCGGGACTAGCGGGAGCGGGAGGAAAGACCCAGTACTTC. Protein: CASSPWPPGLAGAGGKTQYF.

This clonotype appeared many times. The rearrangement uses TRBV6-2 or TRBV6-3 and TRBJ2-2; D unclear. The V gene lost 6 bases and the J gene lost 4 bases, with 9 bases spanning the gap. Germline CDR1 reads MNHEY; CDR2 reads SVGEGT. The CDR3 contains 13 residues. The CDR3 loop is CASRRPSTGELFF. CDR3 nucleotide sequence: TGTGCCAGCAGGCGACCCTCCACCGGGGAGCTGTTTTTT.

In this sample, this clonotype turned up many times. The CDR3: CAWSLEAYEQYF. The DNA of the CDR3 is TGTGCCTGGAGTTTAGAGGCCTACGAGCAGTACTTC. The chain couples TRBV30 to TRBJ2-7; D is unclear. The CDR3 has 12 amino acids. The germline V gene has CDR1 GTSNPN and CDR2 SVGIG (reference sequence). Between the trimmed V and J ends, which lost 2 bases and 2 bases, there was a span of 7 bases.

This clonotype has ten or more counts. The gene calls are TRBV28 and TRBJ2-4; 8 bases map to TRBD2. Per germline, CDR1 MDHEN and CDR2 SYDVKM. The CDR3 is 15 residues long. V lost 6 bases, J lost 6 bases, and 10 bases stayed unmatched. CDR3 DNA: TGTGCCAGCAGCCTCGGGGGGGCCCGGGGAAACATTCAGTACTTC. This sequence encodes CASSLGGARGNIQYF.

The rearrangement joins TRBV10-3 to TRBJ2-5, with D hard to call. Trimming removed 7 bases at V and 1 base at J, with 1 base between. Germline CDR1 and CDR2: ENHRY and SYGVKD. The CDR3 extends over 10 amino acids. CDR3 residues: CAITQETQYF. In DNA, the CDR3 is TGTGCCATCACCCAAGAGACCCAGTACTTC.

This clonotype was seen ten or more times. The CDR3, as DNA: TGTGCCAGCAGCATGCAGGAAAACACTGAAGCTTTCTTT. Translation gives CASSMQENTEAFF. The rearrangement joins TRBV7-2 to TRBJ1-1; D not certain. The CDR3 covers 13 residues. V lost 5 bases, J lost 2 bases, and 9 bases lay in between. Germline V gene sequence: CDR1 SGHTA, CDR2 FQGNSA.

The chain has TRBV12-3 or TRBV12-4 and TRBJ2-7; 7 positions match TRBD1. The V and J ends lost 7 bases and 4 bases, in that order; junction bases with no gene match: 7. This CDR3 has 13 amino acids. The CDR3 reads CASTFRDRYEQYF. CDR3 in DNA: TGTGCCAGCACCTTCCGGGACAGATACGAGCAGTACTTC.

This clonotype appeared many times. The rearrangement joins TRBV28 to TRBJ1-5; TRBD1 agrees at 11 bases. This CDR3 region has 17 residues. The germline V gene encodes CDR1 MDHEN and CDR2 SYDVKM. V lost 6 bases to trimming and J lost 3 bases; unmatched junction nucleotides: 10. This CDR3 is CASRPGTGGFLNQPQHF. The CDR3 DNA sequence: TGTGCCAGCAGACCTGGGACAGGGGGTTTCCTCAATCAGCCCCAGCATTTT.

This clonotype was counted many times. The chain couples TRBV27 to TRBJ2-7; 7 bases line up with TRBD2. This CDR3 comprises 17 residues. The V segment lost 3 bases and the J segment 7 bases; nucleotides outside the gene matches: 18. Germline-derived CDR1 and CDR2 are MNHEY and SMNVEV (reference sequence). The CDR3 here is CASSFNQWRGSNREQYF. The CDR3 DNA sequence: TGTGCCAGCAGTTTCAACCAGTGGCGCGGGAGTAATCGAGAGCAGTACTTC.

The chain is built from TRBV12-3 or TRBV12-4 and TRBJ1-2; 8 bases align to TRBD1. This CDR3 is built from 14 residues. V trimming: 4 bases; J trimming: 5 bases; junction bases outside the gene matches: 6. CDR3 DNA sequence: TGTGCCAGCAGTTCGGGACAGGTCGTTTATGGCTACACCTTC. Translating it yields CASSSGQVVYGYTF.

This clonotype was observed at least ten times. The V and J genes are TRBV28 and TRBJ2-7; D may be TRBD1 or TRBD2 (6 bases each). This CDR3 has 15 amino acids. Germline V gene lookup returns CDR1 MDHEN and CDR2 SYDVKM. V was trimmed by 5 bases and J by 4 bases, leaving 18 bases between them. CDR3 bases: TGTGCCAGCAGTAAACTCCGGGGGCGCCTATACGAGCAGTACTTC. It encodes CASSKLRGRLYEQYF. Based on the CDR3 plus reference TRBV28 and TRBJ2-7, the full variable domain is DVKVTQSSRYLVKRTGEKVFLECVQDMDHENMFWYRQDPGLGLRLIYFSYDVKMKEKGDIPEGYSVSREKKERFSLILESASTNQTSMYLCASSKLRGRLYEQYFGPGTRLTVT.

This clonotype was counted many times. J is TRBJ1-6 and V is TRBV5-6; maybe TRBD1 (6 bases). V was trimmed by 0 bases and J by 0 bases, leaving 7 bases between them. This CDR3 region has 16 residues. CDR1 and CDR2 from the germline V gene are SGHDT and YYEEEE. The CDR3: CASSLGTASYNSPLHF. For the CDR3, the DNA is TGTGCCAGCAGCTTGGGGACAGCCTCCTATAATTCACCCCTCCACTTT.

This clonotype was detected many times. The rearrangement uses TRBV12-3 or TRBV12-4 and TRBJ1-5; 10 nucleotides align to TRBD1. The CDR3 is made up of 15 amino acids. J lost 7 bases, V lost 6 bases, and 9 bases had no gene match. This CDR3 reads CASRPGTGVRQPQHF. The CDR3 coding sequence is TGTGCCAGCAGACCCGGGACAGGGGTCAGGCAGCCCCAGCATTTT.

This clonotype was seen at least ten times. The genes are TRBV12-5 and TRBJ1-1; maybe TRBD1 (6 bases). V was cut by 0 bases and J by 0 bases, with 20 bases left in between. CDR1 is LGHNT and CDR2 is FRNRAP in the germline V gene. The CDR3 extends over 19 amino acids. The DNA of the CDR3 is TGTGCTAGTGGTTTGGTACTCGGGGGGCCCCAAACCTTGAACACTGAAGCTTTCTTT. Encoded protein: CASGLVLGGPQTLNTEAFF.

At least ten counts were recorded for this clonotype. V and J are TRBV28 and TRBJ2-7, with 7 bases identical to TRBD1. There are 15 residues in the CDR3. Germline V gene lookup returns CDR1 MDHEN and CDR2 SYDVKM. V gave up 1 base and J gave up 4 bases; unmatched junction bases: 7. DNA for the CDR3: TGTGCCAGCAGTTTATTTGGGACAGCGATGTACGAGCAGTACTTC. This encodes CASSLFGTAMYEQYF.

This clonotype has a count of ten or more. The J gene is TRBJ1-1, the V gene TRBV6-5, with a tentative D call TRBD1 (6 bases). Trimming cost V 2 bases and J 8 bases, with 9 bases left between them. The length of the CDR3 is 12 residues. Per the germline V gene, CDR1 is MNHEY and CDR2 is SVGAGI. The CDR3 DNA is TGTGCCAGCAGTTACGGCCAGGGGGAAGCTTTCTTT. This gives the protein CASSYGQGEAFF.

This clonotype showed up many times. In nucleotides, the CDR3 is TGTGCCAGCAGTTTAGTGGCCGGACTGAACACTGAAGCTTTCTTT. It codes for CASSLVAGLNTEAFF. V is TRBV12-3 or TRBV12-4 and J is TRBJ1-1; D remains ambiguous. Trimming pared 1 base from V and 0 bases from J, leaving 9 bases between. The CDR3 totals 15 residues.

At least ten counts were recorded for this clonotype. The chain recombines TRBV19 with TRBJ2-2; maybe TRBD1 (5 bases). V was shortened by 5 bases and J by 1 base, with 8 bases between the two germline ends. The CDR3 has 14 residues. From germline, CDR1 is LNHDA and CDR2 SQIVND (reference sequence). The CDR3 DNA reads as TGTGCCAGTAGTGCCGGACAGAACACCGGGGAGCTGTTTTTT. This codes for CASSAGQNTGELFF. The full variable domain, in which reference TRBV19 and TRBJ2-2 provide the parts outside the CDR3, is DGGITQSPKYLFRKEGQNVTLSCEQNLNHDAMYWYRQDPGQGLRLIYYSQIVNDFQKGDIAEGYSVSREKKESFPLTVTSAQKNPTAFYLCASSAGQNTGELFFGEGSRLTVL.

In this sample, this clonotype turned up many times. The chain employs TRBV5-1 and TRBJ2-7; 8 positions match TRBD2. Unmatched junction bases numbered 12, after V lost 10 bases and J lost 3 bases. The CDR3 totals 14 residues. The germline CDR1 and CDR2 sequences are SGHRS and YFSETQ. The CDR3 DNA sequence: TGCGCCGGAGGCGGGGGGAGAACACACTACGAGCAGTACTTC. It encodes CAGGGGRTHYEQYF.

This clonotype was seen at least ten times. The CDR3 nucleotides read TGTGCCAGCCATCAAGGGACAGTCTCTTCCAAGGCTGGCTACACCTTC. Residues: CASHQGTVSSKAGYTF. The chain links TRBV28 to TRBJ1-2; 7 positions agree with TRBD1. The CDR3 is 16 amino acids. Germline V CDR1 and CDR2: MDHEN, SYDVKM. V lost 8 bases and J lost 7; bases outside the gene matches: 19.

This clonotype was detected only a few times. The rearrangement links TRBV6-2 or TRBV6-3 to TRBJ2-3; 11 bases match TRBD2. The CDR3 covers 20 residues. CDR1 is MNHEY, CDR2 SVGEGT, per germline. V lost 2 bases, J lost 0 bases, and 13 bases stayed unmatched. Here the CDR3 reads CASSYGGGTRLAGSTDTQYF. CDR3 coding DNA: TGTGCCAGCAGTTACGGAGGGGGCACCAGACTAGCGGGGAGCACAGATACGCAGTATTTT.

This clonotype was observed many times. This rearrangement joins TRBV6-5 to TRBJ2-7; D is perhaps TRBD1 (6 bases). The CDR3 has 13 residues. CDR1 and CDR2 from the germline V gene are MNHEY and SVGAGI. The ends were cut back, 4 bases at V and 4 bases at J, with 11 bases in the middle. The CDR3 nucleotides read TGTGCCAGCAGTTTTCAGGGGTCGTACGAGCAGTACTTC. Translation: CASSFQGSYEQYF.

This clonotype was detected many times. V is TRBV7-9 and J is TRBJ1-1; D is uncertain. Trimming left V 4 bases short and J 10 bases short, with 13 bases between. This CDR3 spans 12 amino acids. CDR1 and CDR2 from the germline V gene are SEHNR and FQNEAQ (reference sequence). This CDR3 reads CASSSAPRVAFF. CDR3 bases: TGTGCCAGCAGCTCAGCCCCAAGGGTAGCTTTCTTT.

This sequence joins TRBV6-2 or TRBV6-3 and TRBJ1-1, with a tentative D call TRBD1 (5 bases). Trimming removed 8 bases at V and 6 bases at J, with 16 bases between. The CDR3 runs 13 residues. The germline V gene has CDR1 MNHEY and CDR2 SVGEGT. The CDR3 nucleotides are TGTGCCAGCGAGGACCAGGGTGGAGCTGAAGCTTTCTTT. Translation: CASEDQGGAEAFF.

This clonotype was seen at least ten times. The CDR3 DNA reads as TGTGCCAGCAGTTTATACCCCCGGGACAATAACTATGGCTACACCTTC. Translation gives CASSLYPRDNNYGYTF. This chain joins TRBV27 and TRBJ1-2; the D gene is possibly TRBD1 (6 bases). CDR3 length equals 16 residues. V dropped 1 base and J dropped 1 base, with 13 bases sitting between them. Germline V gene data show CDR1 as MNHEY and CDR2 as SMNVEV (reference sequence).